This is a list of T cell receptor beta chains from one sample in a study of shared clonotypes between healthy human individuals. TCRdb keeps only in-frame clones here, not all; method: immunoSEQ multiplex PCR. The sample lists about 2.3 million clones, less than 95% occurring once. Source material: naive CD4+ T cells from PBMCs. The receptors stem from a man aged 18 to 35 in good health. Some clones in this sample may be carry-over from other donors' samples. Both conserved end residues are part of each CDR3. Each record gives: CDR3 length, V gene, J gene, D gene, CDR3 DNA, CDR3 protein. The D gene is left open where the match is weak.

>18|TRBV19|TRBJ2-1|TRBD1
TGTGCCAGTAGTATGATGGGGCAGGGGGTTATCGGCGGCGATGAGCAGTTCTTC
CASSMMGQGVIGGDEQFF
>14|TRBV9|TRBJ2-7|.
TGTGCCAGCAGCCCCGGGACGGAATCCTACGAGCAGTACTTC
CASSPGTESYEQYF
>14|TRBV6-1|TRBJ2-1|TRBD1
TGTGCCAGCCGAGAAGGGGGCGGTTACAATGAGCAGTTCTTC
CASREGGGYNEQFF
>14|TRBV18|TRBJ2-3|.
TGTGCCAGCTCCCCCGACAGAAACACAGATACGCAGTATTTT
CASSPDRNTDTQYF
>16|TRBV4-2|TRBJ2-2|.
TGTGCCAGCAGCCAAAAGTCATCATCGTACACCGGGGAGCTGTTTTTT
CASSQKSSSYTGELFF
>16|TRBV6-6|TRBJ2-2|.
TGTGCCAGCAGTTATGGCAGGGGACCGAACACCGGGGAGCTGTTTTTT
CASSYGRGPNTGELFF
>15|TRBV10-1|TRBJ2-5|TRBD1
TGCGCCAGCACGTGCGGGCAGGGGGTTGGAGAGACCCAGTACTTC
CASTCGQGVGETQYF
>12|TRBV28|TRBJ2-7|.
TGTGCCAGCAGTACTCCGTCCTACGAGCAGTACTTC
CASSTPSYEQYF
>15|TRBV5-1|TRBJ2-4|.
TGCGCCACGCGCGGGACTCCCAGTCAAGGGAACATTCAGTACTTC
CATRGTPSQGNIQYF
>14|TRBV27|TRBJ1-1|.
TGTGCCAGCAGGCGCGCAGGAACGAACACTGAAGCTTTCTTT
CASRRAGTNTEAFF
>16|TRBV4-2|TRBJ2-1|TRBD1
TGTGCCAGCAGCCAAGAACGGCAGGGGGCGAAGTATGAGCAGTTCTTC
CASSQERQGAKYEQFF
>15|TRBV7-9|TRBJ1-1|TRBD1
TGTGCCAGCAGCTTAACCGGACAGGGTGACACTGAAGCTTTCTTT
CASSLTGQGDTEAFF
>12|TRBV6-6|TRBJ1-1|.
TGTGCCAGCAGGGATGCGGGAGGTCAAGCTTTCTTT
CASRDAGGQAFF
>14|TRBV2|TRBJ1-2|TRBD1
TGTGCCAGCAGGGGGGACAGGGGGCTTGTTGGCTACACCTTC
CASRGDRGLVGYTF
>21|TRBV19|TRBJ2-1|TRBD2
TGTGCCAGTCGACCCCGCCTCCGACCCAGCGGGAGGCATCCATACTACAATGAGCAGTTCTTC
CASRPRLRPSGRHPYYNEQFF
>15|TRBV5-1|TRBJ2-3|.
TGCGCCAGCAGCTTGGAGGGACAAGGAGGGGATACGCAGTATTTT
CASSLEGQGGDTQYF
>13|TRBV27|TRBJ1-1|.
TGTGCCAGCAGTGGACACCTTTCTACTGAAGCTTTCTTT
CASSGHLSTEAFF
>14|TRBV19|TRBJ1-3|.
TGTGCCAGTAGCCACAGGAACTCTGGAAACACCATATATTTT
CASSHRNSGNTIYF
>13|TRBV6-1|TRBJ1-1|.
TGTGCCAGCCGAAGGGACATGAACACTGAAGCTTTCTTT
CASRRDMNTEAFF
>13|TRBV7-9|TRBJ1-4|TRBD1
TGTGCCAGCGCCGGACAGGGAGTGGCAAAACTGTTTTTT
CASAGQGVAKLFF
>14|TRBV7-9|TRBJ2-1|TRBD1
TGTGCCAGCAGTCACCGACAGGGGTTAAATGAGCAGTTCTTC
CASSHRQGLNEQFF